Following are 11 T cell receptor beta chains from one sample sequenced in a study of regulatory T cells in long-lasting Graves disease. Time point reported: newly diagnosed GD, antithyroid drugs for less than 3 months. From RNA extracted from PBMCs, the TCR library was made. CDR3-region Arm-PCR and iRepertoire HTBI primers produced the TCR beta libraries. TCRdb reprocessed the multiplex PCR reads with MiXCR, giving one entry per CDR3 protein. The table records under 700,000 distinct CDR3 sequences, 16% of them present only once. These data were also filed under a second study, of T cells in Graves' hyperthyroidism and ophthalmopathy.

The sample was peripheral blood mononuclear cells (PBMCs), taken at new diagnosis, from a patient treated with antithyroid drugs. These receptors all stem from a woman between 40 and 65 years old with Graves disease.

This sequence joins TRBV20-1 and TRBJ2-3; 11 bases match TRBD2. CDR1 and CDR2 (germline): DFQATT, SNEGSKA (reference sequence). V gave up 4 bases and J gave up 3 bases; unmatched junction bases: 3. The CDR3 is 14 residues long. The CDR3 is CSAIAGGPTDTQYF. The CDR3 nucleotides read TGCAGTGCTATAGCGGGGGGGCCGACAGATACGCAGTATTTT.

The J gene is TRBJ1-2, the V gene TRBV5-6; tentatively, D is TRBD1 (5 bases). The ends were cut back, 5 bases at V and 0 bases at J, with 14 bases in the middle. The CDR3 runs to 15 residues. Germline lookup yields CDR1 SGHDT and CDR2 YYEEEE. In DNA form, the CDR3 reads TGTGCCAGCAGTCCAGGGCGAGGAGCTAACTATGGCTACACCTTC. It is translated as CASSPGRGANYGYTF.

This clonotype was counted ten times or more. The CDR3 sequence is CASSPRGPRMGAFF. As DNA, the CDR3 is TGTGCCAGCAGTCCCCGCGGCCCGCGAATGGGAGCTTTCTTT. The V call is TRBV2, the J call TRBJ1-1; D remains unclear. Trimming cost V 5 bases and J 10 bases, with 20 bases left between them. CDR3 length: 14 residues. In germline, CDR1 is SNHLY, CDR2 FYNNEI.

This clonotype was counted at least ten times. The V call is TRBV6-2 or TRBV6-3, the J call TRBJ2-1; 12 bases align to TRBD2. Trimming removed 5 bases from V and 5 bases from J; junction bases left unmatched: 7. There are 16 residues in the CDR3. Germline V gene data show CDR1 as MNHEY and CDR2 as SVGEGT. Written as DNA, the CDR3 is TGTGCCAGCAGTGAAGACGCTAGCGGGGGGGACAATGAGCAGTTCTTC. This gives the protein CASSEDASGGDNEQFF.

The table lists this clonotype with a few counts. This chain connects TRBV5-1 to TRBJ2-5, with 8 bases that match TRBD2. Looked up from germline, CDR1 is SGHRS and CDR2 is YFSETQ. Trimming cost V 4 bases and J 1 base; bases outside gene matches: 6. The CDR3 runs 15 residues. As DNA, the CDR3 is TGCGCCAGCAGCAGTGGCCGGGGGGGCCAAGAGACCCAGTACTTC. Protein sequence: CASSSGRGGQETQYF.

The sample holds many counts of this clonotype. The gene calls are TRBV11-2 and TRBJ2-1; the D gene is possibly TRBD2 (6 bases). Germline V CDR1 and CDR2: SGHAT, FQNNGV. Trimming left V 1 base short and J 9 bases short, with 19 bases between. The CDR3 length is 16 residues. CDR3 sequence reads: CASSLGVVGLSGEQFF. In DNA, the CDR3 is TGTGCCAGCAGCTTAGGAGTCGTTGGGCTTAGCGGTGAGCAGTTCTTC.

This clonotype was seen more than once but under ten times. The chain carries TRBV12-3 or TRBV12-4 and TRBJ1-2; D is unclear. V was cut by 5 bases and J by 7 bases, with 8 bases left in between. There are 11 residues in the CDR3. The CDR3 nucleotides read TGTGCCAGCAGTCAACAAGGTGGCTACACCTTC. This gives the protein CASSQQGGYTF.

The chain uses TRBV28 and TRBJ1-2; no definite D call. Germline V lookup: CDR1 MDHEN, CDR2 SYDVKM. CDR3 length: 13 amino acids. V gave up 8 bases and J gave up 2 bases, with 12 bases separating them. The DNA for the CDR3 is TGTGCCAGCCGTCGCTCACGGAACTATGGCTACACCTTC. This codes for CASRRSRNYGYTF.

This chain uses TRBV28 with TRBJ2-1; D is ambiguous. V was cut by 6 bases and J by 6 bases, with 15 bases left in between. The CDR3 length is 14 residues. Germline CDR1 and CDR2: MDHEN and SYDVKM. The CDR3 sequence: CASSLGSSRNEQFF. The DNA for the CDR3 is TGTGCCAGCAGCTTAGGATCGTCGCGCAATGAGCAGTTCTTC.

There are many counts of this clonotype. The chain combines TRBV6-1 with TRBJ1-1; D gene ambiguous. The CDR3 spans 12 residues. The V end was cut by 6 bases, the J end by 7 bases, with 12 bases between. Germline V gene lookup returns CDR1 MNHNS and CDR2 SASEGT. The CDR3 DNA reads TGTGCCAGCAGCCTCGGGAGGATTGAAGCTTTCTTT. It specifies CASSLGRIEAFF.

This clonotype has only a few counts. The chain has TRBV30 and TRBJ2-5; 7 bases agree with TRBD2. The V gene's germline CDR1 is GTSNPN and CDR2 SVGIG (reference sequence). Germline trimming cut 5 bases from V and 5 bases from J; bases unmatched to any gene: 17. This CDR3 has 16 amino acids. CDR3 amino acids: CAWGGSSGAPSETQYF. DNA of the CDR3: TGTGCCTGGGGCGGGTCGAGCGGGGCCCCAAGCGAGACCCAGTACTTC.